This TCR beta chain emerged from a study of T-cell memory formation after mild COVID-19. Study findings and constraints: Mainly CM and EM harbored the contracting CD4+ clones; mainly EMRA harbored the CD8+ ones. CD4/CD8 balance held among clones contracting day 15 to 85, and later expanders leaned CD4+.

This clonotype was seen at least ten times. Its cognate antigen is unknown. TCRdb re-called the 5' RACE reads with MiXCR, one entry per CDR3 protein. In the table there are roughly 340,000 distinct CDR3 sequences, 20% of which are singletons. Germline V lookup: CDR1 SGHDT, CDR2 YYEEEE. The CDR3 contains 13 residues. V was shortened by 4 bases and J by 5 bases, with 12 bases between the two germline ends. This sequence was found in a man younger than 35 who had mild COVID-19 (a few samples of this study predate the infection). Cell type and time point are not known. The sample comprised PBMCs or a T cell subset sorted from them (not recorded which). V is TRBV5-6 and J is TRBJ2-5; D unresolved. This CDR3 is CASSLVASETQYF. The DNA of the CDR3 is TGTGCCAGCAGCCTTGTGGCTTCTGAGACCCAGTACTTC.